A single TCR beta chain is shown here with its context. This clonotype was seen more than once but under ten times. Its target antigen remains unknown. Base qualities are missing; no much larger clone stands one base away. The data were obtained in a study of naive and memory T cell subsets (TCRdb year 2017). Describing the broader study: An open-source, UMI-based TCR alpha and beta sequencing pipeline was applied to sorted naive and memory peripheral blood T cell subsets. The results of the functional CMV T cell responses matched the IgG serology results in every case. RNA was DNase-treated and reverse transcribed with TCR constant-region primers, mostly using SuperScript III. Broader findings and caveats from the paper: Single alpha or beta chain sequences, rather than paired alpha/beta receptors, were used to define clonotypes. In both CD4 and CD8 cells, the Gini index increased while Shannon and inverse Simpson diversity decreased from naive through CM, EM and EMRA. TCR abundance followed a power law with an exponent that was different for naive and memory subsets but consistent across the three individuals. RNA-based TCR counts may be affected by expression changes linked to T cell activation and differentiation. A few larger clonotypes were present in naive repertoires, particularly the CD8 repertoires, and these clonotypes were possibly memory cells re-expressing CD45RA. No ground truth was available to validate the repertoire findings for the naive and memory subsets. After error correction, only a single occurrence was seen for over 95% of naive TCR sequences, so much steeper abundance distributions were produced than in memory subsets.

Separate amplification of TCR alpha and beta chain libraries was performed from the second PCR step onward. The CMV status of each donor was determined by measuring IFNgamma production from CD4+ T cells after fresh PBMCs had been stimulated overnight with CMV viral lysate. Using Miltenyi beads, CD4 T cells were first positively selected, and CD8 T cells were then positively selected from the CD4-negative fraction. Cells were stained for CD3, CD4, CD8, CD45RA, CD27 and a live/dead dye and were sorted on a BD Aria II into four subsets based on CD45RA and CD27. Blood came from a few healthy volunteers, each fractionated into CD4 and CD8 T cells and then into four differentiation subsets. About 110 ml of peripheral blood was drawn per donor, and PBMC were isolated by Ficoll-Paque PLUS density-gradient centrifugation. After sorting, cells were lysed in RLT buffer, RNA was extracted using a Qiagen RNeasy kit, and the extracted RNA was stored at -80 degrees C.

Counted from cysteine to phenylalanine, this CDR3 has 15 amino acids. This entry keeps only the CDR3 DNA: 45 bases, framed from base 1. Trimming at the junction amounts to 1 base on V and 0 bases on J, and the germline ends lie 9 bases apart. From the germline V gene, CDR1 is KGHSH and CDR2 is LQKENI. The method behind the library was UMI-ligation and nested PCR. To cover both TRBC1 and TRBC2, the beta constant-region primer consisted of an equimolar mix of two oligonucleotides. The ligated cDNA went through four rounds of PCR with nested alpha and beta constant-region primers together with the SP2 primer. A single-stranded oligonucleotide containing the SP2 primer and a 12-nucleotide UMI was joined to the 3' end of the cDNA by T4 RNA ligase 1. Incubation of the ligation reaction lasted about 20-25 hours at 16 degrees C. PCR2 was usually performed as a SYBR Green qPCR and halted at a preset threshold so that over-amplification would not occur. Every purification after the first one was done using Agencourt AMPure XP magnetic beads. Libraries were quantified by Qubit and checked on a TapeStation, with a main peak expected near 650 bp. Pooled libraries were sequenced on an Illumina MiSeq with v2 2x251 paired-end kits, typically giving roughly 0.85-2.2 million reads per sample. Each sample library was pooled at approximately 4 nM, and roughly 4.5-7% PhiX was included to improve cluster recognition. The published analysis was carried out like this. V and J genes were assigned to Demultiplexor-processed FASTQ reads by Decombinator through tag matching, with a single base-pair mismatch being allowed. UMIs were used by Collapsinator to correct both sequencing errors and frequency errors arising from PCR heterogeneity. CDR3Translator translated TCRs and extracted CDR3s from the conserved cysteine to the FGXG phenylalanine, flagging non-productive sequences. Repertoires were subsampled to equal numbers of UMI-defined TCRs before Gini, Shannon entropy and inverse Simpson indices were calculated. Within the linear range, a power law was fitted to clonotype abundance distributions using maximum likelihood. For one naive CD8 sample, the pipeline and MIGEC produced similar UMI counts, unique TCR numbers and clonal distributions. In one analysis, naive TCRs also found in any memory subset of the same donor were removed from the naive repertoire. The repertoires were searched for roughly 7,900 CMV-associated CDR3 sequences that had been compiled from VDJdb and a published dataset. TCRdb took the public reads, trimmed them with fastp at Q25, ran MiXCR for clone calling and kept in-frame beta chains. All rows with the same CDR3 protein become a single entry with the most common DNA and genes. Here the V and J calls rest on TCRdb's processing, not on the authors' analysis. The sample records about 150,000 distinct CDR3 sequences, about 23% of which are singletons. 0.11% of the sample goes to the ten largest clones.

This TCR was sampled from a human donor in good health. The rearrangement joined TRBV18 to TRBJ1-1; the D gene cannot be resolved reliably. The sequenced material came from naive CD4+ T cells from blood. This specimen's cell subset or site label, per the study, means: naive T cells, CD45RA high CD27+. The nucleotide sequence is given as TGTGCCAGCTCACCACACCGGGAGATGAACACTGAAGCTTTCTTT. Protein translation: CASSPHREMNTEAFF.